The 13 T cell receptor beta chains below all came from one sample that was sequenced in a study of blood T cell repertoires in COVID-19. Only in-frame clones appear in the TCRdb table, and some are missing; sequencing was by immunoSEQ multiplex PCR. Among 170,000 or so clones listed, 75% to 90% were seen once. The sequenced sample was peripheral blood. These receptor sequences come from a woman between 70 and 85 years old with COVID-19, enrolled during active disease.

This clone was observed a handful of times. CDR3 amino acids: CASSYSRVSNQPQHF. The CDR3 coding sequence is TGTGCCAGCAGTTATTCCAGGGTTAGCAATCAGCCCCAGCATTTT. V is TRBV6-2 or TRBV6-3 and J is TRBJ1-5; D possibly corresponds to TRBD1 (5 bases). CDR3 length: 15 residues. Trimming left V 3 bases short and J 0 bases short, with 9 bases between. Looked up from germline, CDR1 is MNHEY and CDR2 is SVGEGT.

The chain carries TRBV13 and TRBJ2-7; tentatively, D is TRBD2 (6 bases). This CDR3 is 15 amino acids long. Germline CDR1 reads PRHDT; CDR2 reads FYEKMQ (reference sequence). The ends were cut back, 5 bases at V and 6 bases at J, with 20 bases in the middle. CDR3 DNA: TGTGCCAGCAGCCTCCGGGGGTACCCAAGAACCGAGCAGTACTTC. It translates to CASSLRGYPRTEQYF.

The rearrangement joins TRBV7-9 to TRBJ2-2; 8 nucleotides line up with TRBD1. Looked up from germline, CDR1 is SEHNR and CDR2 is FQNEAQ (reference sequence). The CDR3 is 15 amino acids. V lost 3 bases and J lost 0; bases outside the gene matches: 0. The CDR3 region is CASSLGQANTGELFF. The CDR3, as DNA: TGTGCCAGCAGCTTGGGACAGGCGAACACCGGGGAGCTGTTTTTT.

The chain employs TRBV7-9 and TRBJ2-1; D perhaps matches TRBD2 (6 bases). V lost 2 bases and J 0 bases, leaving 14 bases between the germline ends. Germline V CDR1 and CDR2: SEHNR, FQNEAQ (reference sequence). The CDR3 is 17 residues long. This CDR3 reads CASSLYRDSSSYNEQFF. CDR3 coding DNA: TGTGCCAGCAGCTTATACCGGGACTCCAGCTCCTACAATGAGCAGTTCTTC.

This sequence joins TRBV7-2 and TRBJ2-3; a weak D match, TRBD1 (6 bases). Germline V gene lookup returns CDR1 SGHTA and CDR2 FQGNSA. The CDR3 sequence is 14 residues long. Trimming removed 5 bases at V and 3 bases at J, with 12 bases between. The CDR3 loop is CASSRRGGTDTQYF. As DNA, the CDR3 is TGTGCCAGCAGCCGCAGGGGCGGGACAGATACGCAGTATTTT.

The gene calls are TRBV19 and TRBJ2-5, with D maybe TRBD2 (5 bases). Germline CDR1 reads LNHDA; CDR2 reads SQIVND (reference sequence). This CDR3 region has 18 residues. The ends were cut back, 5 bases at V and 5 bases at J, with 27 bases in the middle. CDR3: CASSFLTSGPDKRETQYF. The CDR3, as DNA: TGTGCCAGTAGTTTCCTGACCAGCGGTCCCGACAAGAGGGAGACCCAGTACTTC.

The gene calls are TRBV5-4 and TRBJ2-7, with a weak D call TRBD1 (5 bases). V was clipped by 1 base and J by 3 bases, with 8 bases between them. CDR1 and CDR2 (germline): SGHNT, YYREEE (reference sequence). This CDR3 region has 13 residues. CDR3 bases: TGTGCCAGCAGCTTGAGGCAGGGCTACGAGCAGTACTTC. This translates into CASSLRQGYEQYF. Drawing the rest from reference TRBV5-4 and TRBJ2-7, the complete variable domain is ETGVTQSPTHLIKTRGQQVTLRCSSQSGHNTVSWYQQALGQGPQFIFQYYREEENGRGNFPPRFSGLQFPNYSSELNVNALELDDSALYLCASSLRQGYEQYFGPGTRLTVT.

The rearrangement links TRBV2 to TRBJ2-7; 10 nucleotides agree with TRBD2. V gave up 3 bases and J gave up 1 base; unmatched junction bases: 6. The CDR3 runs to 16 residues. Germline V gives CDR1 SNHLY, CDR2 FYNNEI. CDR3 bases: TGTGCCAGCAGTGAGCGCCTAGCGGGGGTTTCCTACGAGCAGTACTTC. Its translation is CASSERLAGVSYEQYF.

This sequence joins TRBV5-1 and TRBJ1-2, with 8 bases aligning to TRBD1. CDR1 is SGHRS, CDR2 YFSETQ, per germline. Trimming removed 1 base from V and 6 bases from J; junction bases left unmatched: 14. The CDR3 runs 17 residues. The CDR3 region is CASSLRIDRGLEDGYTF. In DNA, the CDR3 is TGCGCCAGCAGCTTGCGTATCGACAGGGGACTGGAAGATGGCTACACCTTC.

The V gene is TRBV9, the J gene TRBJ2-6; the match to TRBD1 covers 9 bases. CDR3 length: 17 residues. Germline trimming cut 3 bases from V and 3 bases from J; bases unmatched to any gene: 7. Germline CDR1 is SGDLS and CDR2 is YYNGEE. The CDR3: CASSASGTGIGANVLTF. CDR3 sequence (DNA): TGTGCCAGCAGCGCCTCCGGGACAGGGATTGGGGCCAACGTCCTGACTTTC.

The chain carries TRBV5-4 and TRBJ1-3, with 7 bases aligning to TRBD1. The CDR3 is 16 amino acids. The J segment lost 4 bases and the V segment lost 4 bases, leaving 11 bases of the junction unmatched. Germline CDR1 is SGHNT and CDR2 is YYREEE (reference sequence). The CDR3, as DNA: TGTGCCAGCAGCCCACAACAGGGGACGGGCGGAAACACCATATATTTT. Translated: CASSPQQGTGGNTIYF.

The rearrangement uses TRBV30 and TRBJ2-5; perhaps TRBD1 as D (6 bases). Germline loops: CDR1 GTSNPN, CDR2 SVGIG (reference sequence). The CDR3 length is 16 residues. V lost 8 bases to trimming and J lost 5 bases, with 27 bases between them. Here the CDR3 reads CAGTKNRDNYYETQYF. CDR3 in DNA: TGTGCCGGGACGAAGAACCGGGACAACTATTACGAGACCCAGTACTTC.

This chain uses TRBV11-2 with TRBJ1-1; TRBD1 matches 12 bases. Trimming cost V 5 bases and J 5 bases; bases outside gene matches: 9. Germline V CDR1 and CDR2: SGHAT, FQNNGV. CDR3 length: 16 amino acids. DNA of the CDR3: TGTGCCAGCAGCCAGGCCGGGACAGGGGGCAGGACTGAAGCTTTCTTT. It specifies CASSQAGTGGRTEAFF.